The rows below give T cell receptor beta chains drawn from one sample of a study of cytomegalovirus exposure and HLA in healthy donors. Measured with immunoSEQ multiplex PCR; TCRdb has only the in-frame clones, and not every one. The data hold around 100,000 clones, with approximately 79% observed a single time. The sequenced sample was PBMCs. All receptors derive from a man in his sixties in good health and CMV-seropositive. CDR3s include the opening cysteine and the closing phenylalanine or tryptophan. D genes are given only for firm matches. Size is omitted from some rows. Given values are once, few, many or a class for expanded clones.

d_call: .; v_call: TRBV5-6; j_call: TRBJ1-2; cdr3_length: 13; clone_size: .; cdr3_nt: TGTGCCAGCAGCTTGGTTCGGGAAATGAGCTACACCTTC; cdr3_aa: CASSLVREMSYTF
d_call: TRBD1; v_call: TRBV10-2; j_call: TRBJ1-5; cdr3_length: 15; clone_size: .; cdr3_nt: TGCGCCAGCAGTGAGGGACAGGGCGGAAATCAGCCCCAGCATTTT; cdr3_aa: CASSEGQGGNQPQHF
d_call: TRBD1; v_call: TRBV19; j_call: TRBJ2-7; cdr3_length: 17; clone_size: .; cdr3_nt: TGTGCCAGTAGTATGACAGGGGCGGCCCCAGGTGTATACGAGCAGTACTTC; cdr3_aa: CASSMTGAAPGVYEQYF
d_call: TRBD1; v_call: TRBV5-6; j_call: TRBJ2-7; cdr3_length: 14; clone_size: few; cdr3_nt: TGTGCCAGCAGCTCGGACAGGGAGAGCTACGAGCAGTACTTC; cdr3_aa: CASSSDRESYEQYF
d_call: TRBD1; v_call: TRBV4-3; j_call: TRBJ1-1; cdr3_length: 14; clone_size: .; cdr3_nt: TGCGCCAGCAGCCACGGGACAGCGAACACTGAAGCTTTCTTT; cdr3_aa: CASSHGTANTEAFF
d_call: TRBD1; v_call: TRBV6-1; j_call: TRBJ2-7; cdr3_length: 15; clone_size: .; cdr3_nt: TGTGCCAGCAGCCTCGGTGGACAGGGCAGGGGCGAGCAGTACTTC; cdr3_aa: CASSLGGQGRGEQYF
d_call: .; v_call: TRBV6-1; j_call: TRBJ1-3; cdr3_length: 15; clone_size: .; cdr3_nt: TGTGCCAGCAGCCCCCCGGGATCCTCTGGAAACACCATATATTTT; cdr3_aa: CASSPPGSSGNTIYF
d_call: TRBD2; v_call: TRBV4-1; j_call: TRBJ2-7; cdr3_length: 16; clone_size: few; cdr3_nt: TGCGCCAGCAGCCCGACTAGCGGGGGGCTTTCCTACGAGCAGTACTTC; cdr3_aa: CASSPTSGGLSYEQYF
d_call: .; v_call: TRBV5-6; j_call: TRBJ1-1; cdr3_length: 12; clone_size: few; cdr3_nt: TGTGCCAGCAGCCTAGGATTACAGGATTCTTTCTTT; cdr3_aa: CASSLGLQDSFF
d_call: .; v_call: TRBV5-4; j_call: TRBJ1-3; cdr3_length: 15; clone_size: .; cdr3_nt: TGTGCCAGCAGCCCCGGGGGGGCTATTGGAAACACCATATATTTT; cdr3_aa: CASSPGGAIGNTIYF
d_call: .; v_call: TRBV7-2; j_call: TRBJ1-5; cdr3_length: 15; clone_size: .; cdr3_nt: TGTGCCAGCAGCTTAGGGGTAGGAGCTATCAAGCCCCAGCATTTT; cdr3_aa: CASSLGVGAIKPQHF
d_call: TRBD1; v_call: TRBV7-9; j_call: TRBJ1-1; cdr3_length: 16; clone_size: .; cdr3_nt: TGTTCCAGCAGCTTAGGGTATAGGGGGCGGAACACTGAAGCTTTCTTT; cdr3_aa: CSSSLGYRGRNTEAFF
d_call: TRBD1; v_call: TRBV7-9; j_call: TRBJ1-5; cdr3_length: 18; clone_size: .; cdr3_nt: TGTGCCAGCAGCTTAGGACAGGGGAAGTACGGGGGCAATCAGCCCCAGCATTTT; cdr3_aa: CASSLGQGKYGGNQPQHF
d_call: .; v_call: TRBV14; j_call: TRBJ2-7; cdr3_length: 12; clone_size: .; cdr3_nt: TGTGCCAGCAGCCGATCGAGGTACGAGCAGTACTTC; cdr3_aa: CASSRSRYEQYF
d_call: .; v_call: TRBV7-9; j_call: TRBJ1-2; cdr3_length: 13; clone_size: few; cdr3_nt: TGTGCCAGCAGCTACCTGACCGGAGGAGGCTACACCTTC; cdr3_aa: CASSYLTGGGYTF
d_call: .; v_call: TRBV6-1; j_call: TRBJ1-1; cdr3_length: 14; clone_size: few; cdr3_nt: TGTGCCAGCAGTGAAGGGGGGGGGACATTTGTAGCTTTCTTT; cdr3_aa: CASSEGGGTFVAFF
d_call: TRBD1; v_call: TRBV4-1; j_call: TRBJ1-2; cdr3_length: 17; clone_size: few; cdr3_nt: TGCGCCAGCAGCCTTACCGGGACAGGGGGCTCCAACTATGGCTACACCTTC; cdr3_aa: CASSLTGTGGSNYGYTF
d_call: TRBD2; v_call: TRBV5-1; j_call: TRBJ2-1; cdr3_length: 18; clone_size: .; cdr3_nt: TGCGCCAGCAGCTTGACGTCTAGCGGGGGGGTCTCCTACAATGAGCAGTTCTTC; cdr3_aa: CASSLTSSGGVSYNEQFF